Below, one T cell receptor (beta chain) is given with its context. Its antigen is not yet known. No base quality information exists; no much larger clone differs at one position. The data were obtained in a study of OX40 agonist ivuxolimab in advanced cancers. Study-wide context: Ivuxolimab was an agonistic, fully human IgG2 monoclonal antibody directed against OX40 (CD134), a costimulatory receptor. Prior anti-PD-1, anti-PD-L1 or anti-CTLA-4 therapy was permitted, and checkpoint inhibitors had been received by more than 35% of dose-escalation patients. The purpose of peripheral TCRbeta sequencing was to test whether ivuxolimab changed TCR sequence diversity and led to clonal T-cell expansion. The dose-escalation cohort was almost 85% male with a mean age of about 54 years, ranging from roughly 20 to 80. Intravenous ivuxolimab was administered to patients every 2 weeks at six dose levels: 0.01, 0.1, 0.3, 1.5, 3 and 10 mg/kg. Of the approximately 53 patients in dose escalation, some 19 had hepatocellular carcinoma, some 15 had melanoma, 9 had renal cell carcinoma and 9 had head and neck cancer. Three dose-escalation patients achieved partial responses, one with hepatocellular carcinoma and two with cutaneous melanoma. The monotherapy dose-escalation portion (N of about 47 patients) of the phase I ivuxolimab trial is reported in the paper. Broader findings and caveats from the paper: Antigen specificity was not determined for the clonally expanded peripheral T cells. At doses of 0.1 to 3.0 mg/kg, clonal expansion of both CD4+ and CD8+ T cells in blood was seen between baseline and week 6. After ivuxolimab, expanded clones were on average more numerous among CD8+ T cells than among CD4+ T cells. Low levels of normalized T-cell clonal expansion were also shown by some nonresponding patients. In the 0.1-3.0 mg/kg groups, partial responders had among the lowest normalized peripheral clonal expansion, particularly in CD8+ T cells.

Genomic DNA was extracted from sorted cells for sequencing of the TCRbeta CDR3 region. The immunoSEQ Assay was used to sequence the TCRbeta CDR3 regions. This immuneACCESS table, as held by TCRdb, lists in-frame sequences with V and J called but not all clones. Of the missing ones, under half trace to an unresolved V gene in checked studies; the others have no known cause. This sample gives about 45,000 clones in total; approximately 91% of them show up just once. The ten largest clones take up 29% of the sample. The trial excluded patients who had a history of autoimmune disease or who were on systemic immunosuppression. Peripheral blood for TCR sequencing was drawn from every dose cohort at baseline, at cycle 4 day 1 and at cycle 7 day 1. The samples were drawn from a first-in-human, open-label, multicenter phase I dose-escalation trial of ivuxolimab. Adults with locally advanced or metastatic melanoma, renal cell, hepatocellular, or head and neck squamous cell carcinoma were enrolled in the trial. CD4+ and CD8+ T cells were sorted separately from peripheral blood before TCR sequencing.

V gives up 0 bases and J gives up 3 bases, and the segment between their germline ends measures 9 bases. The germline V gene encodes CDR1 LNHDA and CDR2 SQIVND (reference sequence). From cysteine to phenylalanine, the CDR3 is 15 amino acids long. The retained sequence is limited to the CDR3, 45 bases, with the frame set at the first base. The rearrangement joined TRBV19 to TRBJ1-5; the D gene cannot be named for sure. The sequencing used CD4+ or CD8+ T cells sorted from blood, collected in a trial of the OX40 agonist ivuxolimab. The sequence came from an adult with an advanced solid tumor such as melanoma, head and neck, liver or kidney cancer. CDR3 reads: CASSIEVPYNQPQHF. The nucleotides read TGTGCCAGTAGTATAGAGGTTCCCTACAATCAGCCCCAGCATTTT.